This TCR beta chain was obtained from a study of molecular identifiers for immune sequencing clone quantification. Study as a whole: In replicates, the authors split RNA from approximately 20,000 or 100,000 naive CD8 cells five ways and sequenced four.

As regards this clonotype: Its specificity is not known.

Each library that profiled naive CD8 cells came from about 20,000 to 1,000,000 sorted cells with 10%, 30% or 50% RNA. It was with previously described methods and listed TCR primers that bulk TCR libraries were made. Each CDR3 protein gets one entry after TCRdb re-called the PCR reads with MiXCR. The sample holds a few hundred thousand distinct CDR3 sequences, roughly 23% seen once. Study conclusions and caveats: A single cell's spiked Jurkat TCR RNA was reportedly detectable among about a million naive cells.

Sequenced sample: naive CD8+ T cells from blood, with Jurkat cell RNA spiked in. Subset here: FACS-sorted CD8+CD4-CCR7+CD45RA+ naive T cells. The TCR was taken from a human donor in good health. Some libraries in this study had Jurkat cell RNA spiked in.

The CDR3 region is CASSLNRDRVAEPQYF. As DNA, the CDR3 is TGCGCCAGCAGCTTAAACCGGGACAGGGTAGCGGAGCCCCAGTACTTC. This chain uses TRBV5-1 with TRBJ2-5, with TRBD1 matching 9 bases. This CDR3 contains 16 residues. Unmatched junction bases numbered 14, after V lost 2 bases and J lost 9 bases. Germline assignment: CDR1 SGHRS and CDR2 YFSETQ.